This TCR beta chain was captured by sequencing in a study of STAT3 mutations in large granular lymphocyte leukemia. Study in general: Roughly half of the longitudinally sequenced T-LGLL patients carried detectable canonical activating STAT3 mutations. Findings and limits, study-wide: Every T-cell large granular lymphocyte leukemia patient had at least one immunodominant TCR beta clonotype. Suggested: STAT3 mutation was not the ancestral event for these clonal expansions. All newly emerging clones after therapy were STAT3 wild type.

Average productive template count per sample was about 40,773. Profiling relied on immunoSEQ multiplex PCR, and the TCRdb table lists in-frame clones only, not all of them. The profile shows 4,500 to 6,000 clones, roughly 86% of them singletons. Germline CDR1 reads PRHDT; CDR2 reads FYEKMQ (reference sequence). The junction had 11 bases not matched to a gene; V was cut back by 5 bases and J by 5 bases. This CDR3 contains 16 residues. A remark on this clone: Its cognate antigen is unknown.

This receptor was obtained from a human donor with T large granular lymphocyte leukemia. Some clones in this sample may be carry-over from other donors' samples. J is TRBJ2-5 and V is TRBV13; 10 nucleotides match TRBD2. The sample taken for sequencing was PBMCs. CDR3 sequence (DNA): TGTGCCAGCAGCAACATGGGTAGCGGGAGGTTGGAGACCCAGTACTTC. This gives the protein CASSNMGSGRLETQYF.